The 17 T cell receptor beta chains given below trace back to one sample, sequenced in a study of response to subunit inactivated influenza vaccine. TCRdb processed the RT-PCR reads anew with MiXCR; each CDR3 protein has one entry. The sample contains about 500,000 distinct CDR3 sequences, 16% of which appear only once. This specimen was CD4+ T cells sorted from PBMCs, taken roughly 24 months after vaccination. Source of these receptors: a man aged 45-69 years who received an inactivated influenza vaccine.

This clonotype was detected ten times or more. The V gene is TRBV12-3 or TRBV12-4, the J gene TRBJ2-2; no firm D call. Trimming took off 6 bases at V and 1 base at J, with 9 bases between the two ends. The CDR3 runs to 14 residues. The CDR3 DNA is TGTGCCAGCAGCTCAAGCCAGAACACCGGGGAGCTGTTTTTT. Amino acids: CASSSSQNTGELFF.

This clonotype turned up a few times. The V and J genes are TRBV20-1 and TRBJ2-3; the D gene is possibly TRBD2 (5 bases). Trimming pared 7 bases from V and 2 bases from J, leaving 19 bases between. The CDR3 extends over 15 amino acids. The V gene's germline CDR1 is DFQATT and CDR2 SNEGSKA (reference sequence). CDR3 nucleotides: TGCAGTGTTGAAGATCGGGGTAAGGTCACAGATACGCAGTATTTT. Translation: CSVEDRGKVTDTQYF.

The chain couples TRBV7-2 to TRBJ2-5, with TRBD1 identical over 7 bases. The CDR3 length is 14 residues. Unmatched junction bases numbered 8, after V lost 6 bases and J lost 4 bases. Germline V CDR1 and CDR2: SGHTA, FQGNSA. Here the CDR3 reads CASSDRQGLETQYF. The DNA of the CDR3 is TGTGCCAGCAGTGATCGACAGGGATTAGAGACCCAGTACTTC. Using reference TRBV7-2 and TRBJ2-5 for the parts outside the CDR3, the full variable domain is GAGVSQSPSNKVTEKGKDVELRCDPISGHTALYWYRQSLGQGLEFLIYFQGNSAPDKSGLPSDRFSAERTGGSVSTLTIQRTQQEDSAVYLCASSDRQGLETQYFGPGTRLLVL.

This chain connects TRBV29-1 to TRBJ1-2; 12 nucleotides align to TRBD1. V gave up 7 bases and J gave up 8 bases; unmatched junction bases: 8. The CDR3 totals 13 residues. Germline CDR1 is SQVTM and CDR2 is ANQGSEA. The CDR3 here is CSGYRDRGLGYTF. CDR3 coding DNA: TGCAGCGGCTACCGGGACAGGGGGCTCGGCTACACCTTC.

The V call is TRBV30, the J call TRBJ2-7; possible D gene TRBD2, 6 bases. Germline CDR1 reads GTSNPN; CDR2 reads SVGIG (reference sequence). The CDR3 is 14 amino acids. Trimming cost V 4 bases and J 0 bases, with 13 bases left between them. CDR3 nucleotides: TGTGCCTGGAAGAGACTAGTCGACTCCTACGAGCAGTACTTC. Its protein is CAWKRLVDSYEQYF.

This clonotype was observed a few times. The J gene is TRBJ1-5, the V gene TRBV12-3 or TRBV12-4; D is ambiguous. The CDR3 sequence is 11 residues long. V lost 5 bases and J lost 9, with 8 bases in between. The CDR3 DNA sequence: TGTGCCAGCAGTATACGGGGGCCCCAGCATTTT. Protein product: CASSIRGPQHF.

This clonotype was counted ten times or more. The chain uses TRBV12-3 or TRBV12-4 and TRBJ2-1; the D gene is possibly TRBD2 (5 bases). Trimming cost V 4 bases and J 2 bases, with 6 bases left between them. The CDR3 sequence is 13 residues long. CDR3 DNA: TGTGCCAGCAGTTCCGGGACCTACAATGAGCAGTTCTTC. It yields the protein CASSSGTYNEQFF.

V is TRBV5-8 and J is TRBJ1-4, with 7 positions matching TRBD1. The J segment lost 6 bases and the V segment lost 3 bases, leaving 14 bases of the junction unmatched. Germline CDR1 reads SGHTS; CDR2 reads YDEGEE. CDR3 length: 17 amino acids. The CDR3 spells CASSWVQTGRADEKLFF. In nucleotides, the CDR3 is TGTGCCAGCAGCTGGGTACAGACAGGGAGGGCGGATGAAAAACTGTTTTTT.

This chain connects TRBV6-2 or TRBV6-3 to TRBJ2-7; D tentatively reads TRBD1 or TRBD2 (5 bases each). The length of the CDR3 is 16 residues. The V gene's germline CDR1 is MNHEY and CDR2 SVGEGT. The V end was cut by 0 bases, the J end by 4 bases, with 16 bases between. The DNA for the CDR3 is TGTGCCAGCAGTTACTCGGCTGTTATTGGGGGATACGAGCAGTACTTC. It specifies CASSYSAVIGGYEQYF.

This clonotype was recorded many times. Here the CDR3 DNA reads TGTGCCTCCGGCAGGACACTCAACCAGCCCCAGCATTTT. This gives the protein CASGRTLNQPQHF. V gene TRBV12-3 or TRBV12-4 combines with J gene TRBJ1-5; D possibly corresponds to TRBD1 (5 bases). The CDR3 contains 13 residues. V lost 11 bases, J lost 7 bases, and 18 bases lay in between.

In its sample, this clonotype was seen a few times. The CDR3 spells CSARDARLAGFEQYF. DNA for the CDR3: TGCAGTGCTAGAGACGCGAGGCTAGCGGGCTTCGAGCAGTACTTC. The V call is TRBV20-1, the J call TRBJ2-7; 8 nucleotides align to TRBD2. V lost 0 bases, J lost 6 bases, and 10 bases stayed unmatched. CDR1 and CDR2 from the germline V gene are DFQATT and SNEGSKA (reference sequence). The CDR3 extends over 15 amino acids.

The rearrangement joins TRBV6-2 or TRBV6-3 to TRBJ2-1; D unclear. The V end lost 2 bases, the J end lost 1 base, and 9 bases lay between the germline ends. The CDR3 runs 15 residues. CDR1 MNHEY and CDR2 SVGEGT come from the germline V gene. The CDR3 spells CASSYAGESYNEQFF. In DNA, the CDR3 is TGTGCCAGCAGTTACGCCGGCGAGTCCTACAATGAGCAGTTCTTC.

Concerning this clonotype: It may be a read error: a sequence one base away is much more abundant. The CDR3 sequence: CASSYSVRAVGQYF. DNA of the CDR3: TGTGCCAGCAGCTATAGCGTGAGGGCCGTGGGGCAGTACTTC. The genes are TRBV6-5 and TRBJ2-7, with TRBD2 as a possible D gene (5 bases). Germline V gives CDR1 MNHEY, CDR2 SVGAGI. V lost 6 bases and J 9 bases, leaving 21 bases between the germline ends. The CDR3 contains 14 residues.

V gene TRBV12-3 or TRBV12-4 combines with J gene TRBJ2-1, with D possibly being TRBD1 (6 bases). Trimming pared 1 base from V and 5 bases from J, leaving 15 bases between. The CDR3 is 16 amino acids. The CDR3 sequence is CASSLDQGIGNNEQFF. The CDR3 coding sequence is TGTGCCAGCAGTTTAGATCAGGGGATTGGTAACAATGAGCAGTTCTTC.

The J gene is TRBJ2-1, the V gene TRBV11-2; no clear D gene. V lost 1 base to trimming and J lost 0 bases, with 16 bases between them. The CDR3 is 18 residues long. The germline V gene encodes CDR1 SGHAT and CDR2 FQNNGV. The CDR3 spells CASSLGFVGLRSYNEQFF. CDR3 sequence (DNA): TGTGCCAGCAGCTTAGGGTTCGTGGGATTACGCTCCTACAATGAGCAGTTCTTC.

CDR3 sequence reads: CSAPGQGAYEQYF. Here the CDR3 DNA reads TGCAGTGCTCCGGGACAGGGGGCTTACGAGCAGTACTTC. The chain recombines TRBV20-1 with TRBJ2-7; 12 bases align to TRBD1. V gave up 5 bases and J gave up 4 bases; unmatched junction bases: 3. Germline CDR1 is DFQATT and CDR2 is SNEGSKA (reference sequence). The CDR3 contains 13 residues.

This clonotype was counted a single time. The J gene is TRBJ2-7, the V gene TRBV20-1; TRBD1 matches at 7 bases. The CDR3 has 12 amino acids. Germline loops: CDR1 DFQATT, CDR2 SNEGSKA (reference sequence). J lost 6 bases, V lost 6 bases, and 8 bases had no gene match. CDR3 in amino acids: CSAKGAHREQYF. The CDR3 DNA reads TGCAGTGCAAAGGGGGCCCATCGCGAGCAGTACTTC.